This TCR beta chain is drawn from a study of CD8+ T cells in alopecia areata. cDNA serving as the sequencing template came from extracted, reverse transcribed RNA. Clones were read by immunoSEQ multiplex PCR, and TCRdb kept only the in-frame ones, dropping some. Here the sample spans more than 200,000 clones, roughly two fifths being singletons. Indicated treatment: oral pan-JAK inhibitor, 5-10 mg twice daily. Researchers picked out CD4+ and CD8+ T cells from PBMCs by sorting. V was pared by 4 bases and J by 2 bases, with 14 bases of the junction left unmatched. Germline assignment: CDR1 MGHRA and CDR2 YSYEKL. The CDR3 contains 19 residues.

The receptor comes from a human donor with alopecia areata. The sequenced sample was CD4+ T cells sorted from blood, obtained around week 36, from a patient treated with tofacitinib. This rearrangement joins TRBV4-1 to TRBJ2-7, with 13 bases that match TRBD2. This chain's CDR3 is CASSPTGTSGVGVAYEQYF. In DNA form, the CDR3 reads TGCGCCAGCAGCCCCACCGGGACTAGCGGGGTTGGGGTGGCCTACGAGCAGTACTTC.